Sequencing of this T cell receptor beta chain was carried out in a study of STAT5B mutations in CD4+ large granular lymphocyte leukemia. Findings and limits, study-wide: Main leukemic clonotypes were patient-specific, but about 26% appeared at low frequency elsewhere.

This clone was seen a single time. Its cognate antigen is unknown. Assay used: immunoSEQ multiplex PCR; TCRdb lists only in-frame clones, some missing. The sample has tens of thousands of clones; about 76% are singletons. Trimming stripped 4 bases from V and 3 bases from J, with 13 bases between. This CDR3 contains 15 residues. Germline CDR1 MRHNA, CDR2 SNTAGT. The sequence was obtained from a human donor in good health. The sequenced sample consisted of CD4+ T cells from blood buffy coats. The chain combines TRBV6-4 with TRBJ1-5; D call uncertain. The CDR3 nucleotides are TGTGCCAGCAGTGCGGCGGGAGGCACCAATCAGCCCCAGCATTTT. It codes for CASSAAGGTNQPQHF.